The 10 T cell receptor beta chains given below trace back to one sample, sequenced in a study of cytomegalovirus exposure and HLA in healthy donors. Amplification used 60 Vbeta primers and 13 Jbeta primers. Method: immunoSEQ multiplex PCR; TCRdb's copy keeps in-frame clones and lacks some. Of fewer than 200,000 clones listed, 65% to 90% are singletons. Sample: PBMCs. The source of these receptors is a middle-aged man in good health and CMV-seropositive.

V usage is TRBV15 and J usage is TRBJ2-1; 13 nucleotides match TRBD2. This CDR3 region has 15 residues. J lost 8 bases, V lost 5 bases, and 6 bases had no gene match. The germline gives CDR1 LNHNV, CDR2 YYDKDF (reference sequence). DNA for the CDR3: TGTGCCACCAGCGTTCGGACTAGCGGGAGTGATGAGCAGTTCTTC. It translates to CATSVRTSGSDEQFF.

In DNA form, the CDR3 reads TGTGCCAGCAGCCTTGAGGGACATACGGCCTACAATGAGCAGTTCTTC. Amino acid sequence: CASSLEGHTAYNEQFF. J is TRBJ2-1 and V is TRBV5-6; TRBD1 is a possible D gene (6 bases). V was shortened by 4 bases and J by 2 bases, with 16 bases between the two germline ends. This CDR3 has 16 amino acids. Germline CDR1 reads SGHDT; CDR2 reads YYEEEE.

V gene TRBV18 combines with J gene TRBJ1-1; 8 nucleotides match TRBD1. Per germline, CDR1 KGHSH and CDR2 LQKENI. The V segment lost 6 bases and the J segment 0 bases; nucleotides outside the gene matches: 6. This CDR3 comprises 15 residues. The CDR3 DNA reads as TGTGCCAGCTCCCGGGGACAGGCCATGAACACTGAAGCTTTCTTT. This gives the protein CASSRGQAMNTEAFF.

On this clone itself: The same CDR3 is also encoded by other DNA sequences in this sample. The chain employs TRBV11-2 and TRBJ1-2, with D unclear. The CDR3 loop spans 13 amino acids. V lost 3 bases, J lost 2 bases, and 7 bases lay in between. The germline V gene encodes CDR1 SGHAT and CDR2 FQNNGV. The CDR3 loop is CASSLGGNYGYTF. The CDR3 region has the DNA TGTGCCAGCAGCTTGGGCGGGAACTATGGCTACACCTTC.

The V call is TRBV29-1, the J call TRBJ1-2, with a weak D call TRBD1 (6 bases). V was pared by 6 bases and J by 8 bases, with 19 bases between. This CDR3 has 13 residues. CDR1 and CDR2 from the germline V gene are SQVTM and ANQGSEA. CDR3 region: CSVKRTAPGGYTF. The DNA of the CDR3 is TGCAGCGTCAAAAGGACAGCCCCCGGGGGCTACACCTTC.

V is TRBV5-5 and J is TRBJ1-2, with 9 nucleotides matching TRBD1. Germline CDR1 is SGHKS and CDR2 is YYEKEE (reference sequence). Trimming cost V 3 bases and J 4 bases; bases outside gene matches: 13. The CDR3 sequence is 17 residues long. In nucleotides, the CDR3 is TGTGCCAGCAGCTCGATACCCGAGACAGGGGGTACCTATGGCTACACCTTC. This codes for CASSSIPETGGTYGYTF.

V is TRBV11-2 and J is TRBJ2-1; a weak D match, TRBD2 (5 bases). Trimming took 3 bases from V and 0 from J, leaving 6 bases between them. CDR3 size: 14 residues. Germline CDR1 SGHAT, CDR2 FQNNGV. CDR3: CASSLGSSYNEQFF. In DNA, the CDR3 is TGTGCCAGCAGCTTGGGGAGCTCCTACAATGAGCAGTTCTTC.

In its sample, this clone was seen a few times. Here the CDR3 DNA reads TGTGCCAGCAGCCTCACTAGAACGAGCACAGATACGCAGTATTTT. Its protein product is CASSLTRTSTDTQYF. The chain recombines TRBV7-2 with TRBJ2-3; a weak D match, TRBD2 (5 bases). CDR3 length: 15 amino acids. Germline V gene sequence: CDR1 SGHTA, CDR2 FQGNSA. Trimming removed 5 bases from V and 0 bases from J, with 12 bases in between.

The rearrangement joins TRBV28 to TRBJ2-1; TRBD1 matches 12 bases. V dropped 11 bases and J dropped 9; count of bases not matched to a gene: 14. CDR1 is MDHEN and CDR2 is SYDVKM in the germline V gene. CDR3 length: 15 residues. The CDR3 bases are TGTGCCTCGAACCTACCGGGACAGGGGGCGGGTGAGCAGTTCTTC. Its protein product is CASNLPGQGAGEQFF. The whole variable domain, remainder taken from reference TRBV28 and TRBJ2-1, is DVKVTQSSRYLVKRTGEKVFLECVQDMDHENMFWYRQDPGLGLRLIYFSYDVKMKEKGDIPEGYSVSREKKERFSLILESASTNQTSMYLCASNLPGQGAGEQFFGPGTRLTVL.

The chain links TRBV5-1 to TRBJ2-7, with D possibly TRBD2 on 6 matching bases. The CDR3 loop spans 15 amino acids. Trimming took 4 bases from V and 0 from J, leaving 14 bases between them. Germline CDR1 and CDR2: SGHRS and YFSETQ. Here the CDR3 reads CASSAVMGGSYEQYF. The CDR3 DNA reads as TGCGCCAGCAGCGCCGTTATGGGGGGCTCCTACGAGCAGTACTTC.